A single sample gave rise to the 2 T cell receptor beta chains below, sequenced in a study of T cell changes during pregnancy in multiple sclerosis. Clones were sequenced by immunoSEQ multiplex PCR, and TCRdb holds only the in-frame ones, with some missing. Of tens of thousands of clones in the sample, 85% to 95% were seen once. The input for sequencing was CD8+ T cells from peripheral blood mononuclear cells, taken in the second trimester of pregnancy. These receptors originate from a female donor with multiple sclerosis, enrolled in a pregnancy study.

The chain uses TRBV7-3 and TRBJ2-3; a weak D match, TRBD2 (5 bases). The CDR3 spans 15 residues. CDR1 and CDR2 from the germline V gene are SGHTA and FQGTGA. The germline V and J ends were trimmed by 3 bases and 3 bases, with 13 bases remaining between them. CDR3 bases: TGTGCCAGCAGCTTTGCTAGCTATCATACAGATACGCAGTATTTT. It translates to CASSFASYHTDTQYF.

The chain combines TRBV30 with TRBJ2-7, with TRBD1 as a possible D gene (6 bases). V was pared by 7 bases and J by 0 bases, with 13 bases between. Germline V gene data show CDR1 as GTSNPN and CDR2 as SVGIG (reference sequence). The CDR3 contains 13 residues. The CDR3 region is CAFETGSSYEQYF. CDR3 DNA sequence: TGTGCCTTTGAGACAGGTAGCTCCTACGAGCAGTACTTC.